A selection of T cell receptor beta chains follows, all from one sample in a study of blood T cell repertoires in COVID-19. The assay was immunoSEQ multiplex PCR, and TCRdb's table has in-frame clones only and misses some. The table includes around 270,000 clones, roughly 89% detected once. The specimen sequenced was peripheral blood. All receptors derive from a man aged 35 to 55 with acute or convalescent COVID-19. CDR3s include the opening cysteine and the closing phenylalanine or tryptophan. The D gene is left open where the match is weak. Rows may omit the clone size; those that give it use once, few, many or a size class.

.,TRBJ2-2,.,TRBV7-6,TGTGCCAGCAGCCCCCGGAGCACCGGGGAGCTGTTTTTT,CASSPRSTGELFF
.,TRBJ1-2,.,TRBV7-2,TGTGCCAGCAGCTTATCCGTCTCCCATGGCTACACCTTC,CASSLSVSHGYTF
.,TRBJ1-5,.,TRBV28,TGTGCCAGCAGTTTAGGAGGGACGGTTAATCAGCCCCAGCATTTT,CASSLGGTVNQPQHF
.,TRBJ2-3,.,TRBV6-5,TGTGCCAGCAGGCTTGACGGGGTGGGCACAGATACGCAGTATTTT,CASRLDGVGTDTQYF
.,TRBJ2-5,few,TRBV9,TGTGCCAGCAGCGTAGGTGAGACGGGGGTTCAAGAGACCCAGTACTTC,CASSVGETGVQETQYF
TRBD1,TRBJ1-1,.,TRBV12-5,TGTGCTAGTGCCCCCACTAGGACAGGGGGGTCTGAAGCTTTCTTT,CASAPTRTGGSEAFF
TRBD1,TRBJ2-7,.,TRBV9,TGTGCCAGCAGCGTAACCGGGACAGGGGTTCACGAGCAGTACTTC,CASSVTGTGVHEQYF
TRBD1,TRBJ1-2,.,TRBV15,TGTGCCACCAGCAGAGATAACCGACAGGGCAACTATGGCTACACCTTC,CATSRDNRQGNYGYTF
.,TRBJ1-2,.,TRBV24-1,TGTGCCTCGCGGGGCCAGGGAGGCTACACCTTC,CASRGQGGYTF
TRBD2,TRBJ2-3,.,TRBV2,TGTGCCAGCACCATGGCTAGCGGGAGAGATACGCAGTATTTT,CASTMASGRDTQYF
.,TRBJ1-5,.,TRBV2,TGTGCCAGCAGAATAGAGAGGGATCAGCCCCAGCATTTT,CASRIERDQPQHF
.,TRBJ1-6,.,TRBV19,TGTGCCAGTAGTATTACGGGGATCACCTATAATTCACCCCTCCACTTT,CASSITGITYNSPLHF
.,TRBJ2-1,.,TRBV6-5,TGTGCCGCGAGGGACTGGGGTAGGAATGAGCAGTTCTTC,CAARDWGRNEQFF
.,TRBJ1-3,few,TRBV11-2,TGTGCCAGCAGCTGGCCCAAAGGCGGTGGAAACACCATATATTTT,CASSWPKGGGNTIYF
.,TRBJ1-5,.,TRBV5-6,TGTGCCAGCAGCTTCGGCCAGGGCGGTCAGCCCCAGCATTTT,CASSFGQGGQPQHF
.,TRBJ1-5,once,TRBV10-2,TGCGCCAGCAGCCCAAATCATAGCAATCAGCCCCAGCATTTT,CASSPNHSNQPQHF
TRBD1,TRBJ1-5,once,TRBV18,TGTGCCAGCTCACGACAGGGGGGAACCTTTAGCAATCAGCCCCAGCATTTT,CASSRQGGTFSNQPQHF
.,TRBJ2-7,.,TRBV24-1,TGTGCCACCAGTGAGGGGGCGCTCTACGAGCAGTACTTC,CATSEGALYEQYF
TRBD1,TRBJ1-1,.,TRBV6-5,TGTGCCAGCAGTTTAGGGGGCCTGAACACTGAAGCTTTCTTT,CASSLGGLNTEAFF
TRBD1,TRBJ2-7,.,TRBV4-1,TGCGCCAGCAGCCATCCGGGACAGGGGGCGCGTGAGCAGTACTTC,CASSHPGQGAREQYF
TRBD1,TRBJ2-7,.,TRBV6-5,TGTGCCAGCAGTTACTCGAAGGACAGGTTAAACGAGCAGTACTTC,CASSYSKDRLNEQYF
.,TRBJ2-7,.,TRBV19,TGTGCCAGTAGTATCGCGATACCCTCCTACGAGCAGTACTTC,CASSIAIPSYEQYF
TRBD2,TRBJ2-7,.,TRBV27,TGTGCCAGCAGTCCGGGACTAGCGGGGGCCTACTCCTACGAGCAGTACTTC,CASSPGLAGAYSYEQYF
TRBD1,TRBJ1-1,.,TRBV4-2,TGTGCCAGCAGCCAAGGGACAGGGATAGCTTTCTTT,CASSQGTGIAFF
TRBD1,TRBJ1-2,.,TRBV7-8,TGTGCCAGCAGCCCCAGCAGGGGGGGCTACACCTTC,CASSPSRGGYTF
.,TRBJ2-2,.,TRBV7-8,TGTGCCAGCAGCCTGCTGAACAGGGGAGGAACCGGGGAGCTGTTTTTT,CASSLLNRGGTGELFF
.,TRBJ2-7,.,TRBV6-5,TGTGCCAGCCATAGGGACACCCTCTCCTACGAGCAGTACTTC,CASHRDTLSYEQYF
.,TRBJ1-5,once,TRBV15,TGTGCCACCAGCATGATGGGGGGGCCCCAGCATTTT,CATSMMGGPQHF
.,TRBJ1-1,.,TRBV29-1,TGCAGCCCAGAGCGGGGTCAAAACACTGAAGCTTTCTTT,CSPERGQNTEAFF
.,TRBJ1-4,.,TRBV5-5,TGTGCCAGCAGCTTGGACGTTGCAGGGTACGAAAAACTGTTTTTT,CASSLDVAGYEKLFF
.,TRBJ1-5,.,TRBV6-5,TGTGCCAGCAGTTCCCAGGGGTTGAGCAATCAGCCCCAGCATTTT,CASSSQGLSNQPQHF
TRBD2,TRBJ2-3,.,TRBV11-3,TGTGCCAGCAGCTCTAGCGGGGGGGGGTACACGCAGTATTTT,CASSSSGGGYTQYF
.,TRBJ1-6,once,TRBV2,TGTGCCAGTGGGGCCCTGACAGTTCGGGCACCCCTCCACTTT,CASGALTVRAPLHF
TRBD1,TRBJ1-4,.,TRBV6-1,TGTGCCAGCAGTGAACCCGGGACAGGGAATGAAAAACTGTTTTTT,CASSEPGTGNEKLFF
.,TRBJ2-7,.,TRBV2,TGTGCCAGCAGTGAAGGGGCCCACTCCTACGAGCAGTACTTC,CASSEGAHSYEQYF
.,TRBJ2-3,.,TRBV7-3,TGTGCCAGCAGCCTGTCGTTGGCGGCAGATACGCAGTATTTT,CASSLSLAADTQYF
TRBD1,TRBJ2-7,.,TRBV4-1,TGCGCCAGCAGCCAAAGGTCAGGGGGCGAGCAGTACTTC,CASSQRSGGEQYF
TRBD1,TRBJ2-5,.,TRBV6-5,TGTGCCAGCAAGCCGACAGGGGGCGCGAAGGCCCAGTACTTC,CASKPTGGAKAQYF
.,TRBJ2-2,.,TRBV5-8,TGTGCCAGCAGCTTGAGAGAGAACGTCCTAGAAACCGGGGAGCTGTTTTTT,CASSLRENVLETGELFF
TRBD1,TRBJ1-2,.,TRBV7-2,TGTGCCAGCAGCTTAGTTGGTTGGGGGACAGGGGGCTACGGCTACACCTTC,CASSLVGWGTGGYGYTF
.,TRBJ1-1,.,TRBV30,TGTGCCTGGAATCTACAGGGAAACACTGAAGCTTTCTTT,CAWNLQGNTEAFF
.,TRBJ1-2,.,TRBV24-1,TGTGCCACCAGTCCCGGCCAGGGGCGATTTAACTATGGCTACACCTTC,CATSPGQGRFNYGYTF
TRBD1,TRBJ1-2,.,TRBV5-1,TGCGCCAGCAGCTTAGACAGGGGAGCACGAGGCTACACCTTC,CASSLDRGARGYTF
TRBD1,TRBJ2-2,few,TRBV5-1,TGCGCCAGCAGCCCACCCGGGACAGGGGGGACCGGGGAGCTGTTTTTT,CASSPPGTGGTGELFF
TRBD1,TRBJ2-3,once,TRBV29-1,TGCAGCGCTCAACAGGGGTTTGGGCCAGATACGCAGTATTTT,CSAQQGFGPDTQYF
TRBD1,TRBJ2-2,.,TRBV19,TGTGCCAGTAGTATCCCAGGGGGTGCGAACACCGGGGAGCTGTTTTTT,CASSIPGGANTGELFF
.,TRBJ1-3,.,TRBV11-2,TGTGCCAGCAGCCCCGGAGGGTTCGTAAACACCATATATTTT,CASSPGGFVNTIYF
TRBD1,TRBJ1-1,.,TRBV10-1,TGCGCCAGCAGTGACTCCACCTCCGACAGGGGAACTGAAGCTTTCTTT,CASSDSTSDRGTEAFF
.,TRBJ1-1,.,TRBV6-5,TGTGCCAGCAGTTACTCGGCAGGCACTGAAGCTTTCTTT,CASSYSAGTEAFF
.,TRBJ2-7,.,TRBV5-1,TGCGCCAGCAGCCCTACAGGTCCCCTTTACGAGCAGTACTTC,CASSPTGPLYEQYF
.,TRBJ2-4,.,TRBV19,TGTGCCAGTAGTGACCAAGGGGGCGGGAGGGCCAAAAACATTCAGTACTTC,CASSDQGGGRAKNIQYF
TRBD2,TRBJ2-3,.,TRBV5-8,TGTGCCAGCAGCGTGATGGGACTAGCGGCCATGACAGATACGCAGTATTTT,CASSVMGLAAMTDTQYF
.,TRBJ1-5,.,TRBV7-3,TGTGCCAGCAGCTTAAGCAGGAATCAGCCCCAGCATTTT,CASSLSRNQPQHF
.,TRBJ1-2,.,TRBV5-1,TGCGCCAGCACCTTAGGGGTGGACAGCCGCTTGGGCTACACCTTC,CASTLGVDSRLGYTF
TRBD2,TRBJ2-3,.,TRBV5-8,TGTGCCAGCAGCTTCCGGACTAGCGTTGGAGATACGCAGTATTTT,CASSFRTSVGDTQYF